This TCR beta chain appears in the sequencing data of a study of a mutant IDH1 vaccine in newly diagnosed glioma. About the study: Averaging roughly 40 years of age, treated patients were around 60% male and approximately 38% female.

This clone showed up just a few times. Its antigen remains unknown. The protocol was immunoSEQ multiplex PCR, while the TCRdb copy is restricted to in-frame clones and leaves out a portion. Among almost 30,000 clones listed, about 90% were seen once. In germline, CDR1 is SGHDT, CDR2 YYEEEE. The ends were cut back, 0 bases at V and 7 bases at J, with 5 bases in the middle. The CDR3 consists of 12 residues. The time point was: week 5, during vaccination. Every single dose of the vaccine, 300 ug of mutant IDH1 20-mer peptide, came with topical imiquimod. Donor tumors were new WHO grade 3 or 4 IDH1-mutant, ATRX-lost astrocytomas.

The receptor was isolated from a middle-aged woman with glioma. Some clones in this sample may be carry-over from other donors' samples. Source: peripheral blood mononuclear cells (PBMCs), taken from a glioma patient whose treatment included an IDH1 peptide vaccine. The gene calls are TRBV5-6 and TRBJ2-1; D is uncertain. CDR3: CASSLVANEQFF. In DNA form, the CDR3 reads TGTGCCAGCAGCTTGGTTGCAAATGAGCAGTTCTTC.